The present T cell receptor (beta chain) was sequenced within a study of T-cell reconstitution after alpha-beta-depleted transplantation in children. This clonotype was detected many times. Trimming left V 0 bases short and J 3 bases short, with 9 bases between. Per the germline V gene, CDR1 is SGHTA and CDR2 is FQGNSA. This CDR3 region has 14 residues. Unique molecular identifiers were built into the TCRbeta library. Each CDR3 protein gets one entry after TCRdb re-called the PCR reads with MiXCR. This table holds about 460,000 distinct CDR3 sequences, roughly an eighth found once. This clonotype was sampled from a human donor who donated a stem cell graft to a child with combined immunodeficiency. Material: PBMCs from the stem cell graft donor, obtained from the stem cell graft. The chain carries TRBV7-2 and TRBJ2-7; D not resolved. The CDR3 coding sequence is TGTGCCAGCAGCTTAGCGGGCAGTCTCTACGAGCAGTACTTC. The encoded protein is CASSLAGSLYEQYF.